The T cell receptor beta chain under discussion was sequenced for a study of blood T cell repertoires in COVID-19. Study-wide background: Samples taken during acute and convalescent COVID-19 were collected in the United States, Italy and Spain. Sources were T cells, B-cell-depleted T cells, or PBMCs; the material itself was cDNA or gDNA.

Authors' processing steps: Reference gene primer amplification yielded estimated nucleated cell counts. Sequencing was performed with immunoSEQ multiplex PCR; in TCRdb, only in-frame clones are kept and a portion is missing. The DNA gave D and trimming, while V, J and clone size come from that table. The sample contains approximately 240,000 clones, 65% to 85% of which appear only once. CDR1 MDHEN and CDR2 SYDVKM come from the germline V gene. This CDR3 region has 15 residues. The ends lost 3 bases at V and 2 bases at J; junction bases unmatched: 3. The clonotype was recovered from a woman between 25 and 40 years old who had recovered from COVID-19. This chain links TRBV28 with TRBJ1-3; TRBD1 aligns across 8 bases. Material for sequencing was peripheral blood. CDR3 amino acids: CASSFQGAAGNTIYF. DNA for the CDR3: TGTGCCAGCAGTTTTCAGGGGGCAGCTGGAAACACCATATATTTT.